This T cell receptor beta chain was obtained from a study of blood T cell repertoires in COVID-19. For the study at large: Both acute and convalescent COVID-19 samples were obtained from the United States, Italy and Spain. T cells, B-cell-depleted T cells, or PBMCs supplied cDNA or gDNA.

Per the original methods: Scientists estimated how many nucleated cells there were by amplifying reference gene primers. Clones were read by immunoSEQ multiplex PCR, and TCRdb kept only the in-frame ones, dropping some. The V and J calls and clone size come from that table; D and trimming were worked out from the DNA. The sample shows just under 350,000 clones, approximately 89% of them seen only once. Germline V lookup: CDR1 MNHNY, CDR2 SVGAGI (reference sequence). V gave up 6 bases and J gave up 2 bases; unmatched junction bases: 11. The CDR3 is 16 residues long. This sequence was found in a woman aged 18 to 35 who had recovered from COVID-19. The specimen was peripheral blood. V and J are TRBV6-6 and TRBJ2-5, with 8 bases matching TRBD2. CDR3 amino acids: CASRPLGGRRQETQYF. Written as DNA, the CDR3 is TGTGCCAGCAGACCCCTCGGCGGGAGGCGTCAAGAGACCCAGTACTTC.